The source of this T cell receptor (beta chain) is a study of glioma-infiltrating T cells after dendritic cell vaccination. General study results and limits: Survival was not directly related to TCR clonality in these patients.

Regarding this clone: No antigen is known for it.

In germline, CDR1 is SQVTM, CDR2 ANQGSEA. Germline trimming cut 7 bases from V and 6 bases from J; bases unmatched to any gene: 5. The CDR3 extends over 11 amino acids. Produced via immunoSEQ multiplex PCR; TCRdb's table is partial and in-frame only. The repertoire has about 38,000 clones, roughly four fifths of them found once; the top ten carry about 7.8%. The clonotype comes from a human donor with glioblastoma. Sequenced material: blood, taken before dendritic cell vaccination. V and J are TRBV29-1 and TRBJ1-2, with 7 bases identical to TRBD1. CDR3 nucleotide sequence: TGCAGCGAAGGGACAGCAAATGGCTACACCTTC. Amino acid sequence: CSEGTANGYTF. The full variable domain, with the rest looked up from reference TRBV29-1 and TRBJ1-2, is SAVISQKPSRDICQRGTSLTIQCQVDSQVTMMFWYRQQPGQSLTLIATANQGSEATYESGFVIDKFPISRPNLTFSTLTVSNMSPEDSSIYLCSEGTANGYTFGSGTRLTVV.